The clone carrying this T cell receptor (beta chain) was found a few times. Antigen unknown. The data were taken from a study of T cells after posttransplantation cyclophosphamide. Cyclophosphamide on days +3 and +4 followed busulfan-fludarabine conditioning and a marrow graft. Using immunoSEQ multiplex PCR, the repertoire was profiled, and TCRdb retains in-frame clones only, with some absent. The sample yields several thousand clones, without any singletons. Study results and limitations: Tissue-infiltrating T cells from skin or gut overlapped little with blood T cells.

Germline V gives CDR1 KGHSH, CDR2 LQKENI. The CDR3 consists of 15 residues. Sequenced here: PBMCs, sampled after allogeneic stem cell transplant with posttransplant cyclophosphamide. The TCR comes from a female patient in her forties or fifties who received an allogeneic stem cell transplant from an unrelated donor, was CMV-positive, and had acute GVHD only. The graft donor may be the source of some T cells. J is TRBJ2-5 and V is TRBV18; 9 bases are a match to TRBD2. The DNA end is a closer match to TRBJ2-7, so the J assignment may be wrong. CDR3 nucleotide sequence: TGTGCCAGCTCACCACCTCTAGCGGGAAGCTACGAGCAGTACTTC. It encodes CASSPPLAGSYEQYF.